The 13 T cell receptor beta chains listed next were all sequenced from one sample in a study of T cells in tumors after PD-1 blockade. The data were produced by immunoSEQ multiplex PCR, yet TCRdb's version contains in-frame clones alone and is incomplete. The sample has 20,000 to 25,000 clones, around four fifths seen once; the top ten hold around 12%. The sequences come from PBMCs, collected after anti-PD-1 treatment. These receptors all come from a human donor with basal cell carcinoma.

CDR3 residues: CASTDPGVGPEAFF. The CDR3 region has the DNA TGTGCCAGTACGGACCCCGGAGTAGGCCCTGAAGCTTTCTTT. The V and J genes are TRBV19 and TRBJ1-1, with D hard to call. Germline V CDR1 and CDR2: LNHDA, SQIVND (reference sequence). The V gene lost 7 bases and the J gene lost 6 bases, with 18 bases spanning the gap. CDR3 length equals 14 residues.

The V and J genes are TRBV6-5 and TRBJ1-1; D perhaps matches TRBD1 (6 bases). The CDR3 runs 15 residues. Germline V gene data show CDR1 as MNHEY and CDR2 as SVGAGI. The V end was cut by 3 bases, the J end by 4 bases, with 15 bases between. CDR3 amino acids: CASSYQGISSTEAFF. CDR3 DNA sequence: TGTGCCAGCAGTTATCAGGGGATCTCCAGCACTGAAGCTTTCTTT.

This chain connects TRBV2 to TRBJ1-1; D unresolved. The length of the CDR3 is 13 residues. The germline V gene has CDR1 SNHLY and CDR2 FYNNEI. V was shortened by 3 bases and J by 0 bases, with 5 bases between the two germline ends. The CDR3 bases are TGTGCCAGCAGTGAGTACTTGAACACTGAAGCTTTCTTT. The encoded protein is CASSEYLNTEAFF.

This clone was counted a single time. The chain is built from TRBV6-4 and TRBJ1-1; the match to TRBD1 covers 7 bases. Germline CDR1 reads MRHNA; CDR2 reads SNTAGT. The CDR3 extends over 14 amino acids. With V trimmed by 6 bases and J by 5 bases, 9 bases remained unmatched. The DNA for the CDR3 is TGTGCCAGCAGGAGCGCAGGGGGTAAGACTGAAGCTTTCTTT. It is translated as CASRSAGGKTEAFF.

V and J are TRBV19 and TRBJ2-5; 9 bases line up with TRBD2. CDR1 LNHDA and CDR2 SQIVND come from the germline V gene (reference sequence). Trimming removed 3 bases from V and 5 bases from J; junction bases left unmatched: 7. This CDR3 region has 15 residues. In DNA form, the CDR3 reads TGTGCCAGTAGTATGGGTAGCGGGGGTAAGGAGACCCAGTACTTC. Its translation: CASSMGSGGKETQYF.

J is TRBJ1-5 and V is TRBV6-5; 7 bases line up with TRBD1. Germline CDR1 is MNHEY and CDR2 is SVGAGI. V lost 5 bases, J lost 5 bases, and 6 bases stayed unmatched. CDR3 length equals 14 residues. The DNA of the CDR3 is TGTGCCAGCAGTCCTCGACAGGGCTATCAGCCCCAGCATTTT. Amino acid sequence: CASSPRQGYQPQHF.

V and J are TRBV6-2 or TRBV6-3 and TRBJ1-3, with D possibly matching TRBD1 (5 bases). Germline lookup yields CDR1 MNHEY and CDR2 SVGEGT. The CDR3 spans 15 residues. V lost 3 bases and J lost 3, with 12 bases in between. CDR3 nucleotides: TGTGCCAGCAGTTATTCGACAGATATTGGAAACACCATATATTTT. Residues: CASSYSTDIGNTIYF.

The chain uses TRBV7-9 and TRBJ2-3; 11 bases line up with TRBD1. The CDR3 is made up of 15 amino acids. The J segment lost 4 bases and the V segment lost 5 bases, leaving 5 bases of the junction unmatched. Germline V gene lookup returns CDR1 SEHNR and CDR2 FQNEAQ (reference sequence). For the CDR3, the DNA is TGTGCCAGCAGCCCGGGGGACAGGGGGGCAGATACGCAGTATTTT. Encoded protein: CASSPGDRGADTQYF.

Written as DNA, the CDR3 is TGTGCCAGAAGCTTGGCCCTGACAGGGGGGTGTGGTGATGGCACTGAAGCTTTCTTT. Its translation is CARSLALTGGCGDGTEAFF. The rearrangement joins TRBV5-3 to TRBJ1-1; 9 bases align to TRBD1. TRBV5-3 has ORF status, its function being uncertain. The junction had 16 bases not matched to a gene; V was cut back by 0 bases and J by 4 bases. The CDR3 is made up of 19 amino acids.

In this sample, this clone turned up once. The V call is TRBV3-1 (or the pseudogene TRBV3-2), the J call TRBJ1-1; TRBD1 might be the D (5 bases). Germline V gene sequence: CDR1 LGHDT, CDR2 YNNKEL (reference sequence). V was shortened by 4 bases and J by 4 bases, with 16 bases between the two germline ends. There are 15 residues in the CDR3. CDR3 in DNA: TGTGCCAGCAGCCCCCGTGGGGGAGGGTTCACTGAAGCTTTCTTT. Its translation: CASSPRGGGFTEAFF.

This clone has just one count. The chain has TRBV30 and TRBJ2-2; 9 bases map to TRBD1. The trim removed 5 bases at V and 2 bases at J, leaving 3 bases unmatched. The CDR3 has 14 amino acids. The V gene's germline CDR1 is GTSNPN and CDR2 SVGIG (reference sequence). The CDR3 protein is CAWGTGINTGELFF. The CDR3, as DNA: TGTGCCTGGGGGACAGGGATAAACACCGGGGAGCTGTTTTTT.

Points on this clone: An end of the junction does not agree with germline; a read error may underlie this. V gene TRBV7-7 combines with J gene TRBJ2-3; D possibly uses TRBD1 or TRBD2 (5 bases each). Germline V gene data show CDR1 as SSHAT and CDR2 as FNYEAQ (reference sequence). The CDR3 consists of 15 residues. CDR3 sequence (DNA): TGTGCTAGCAGCCCGAGGGGCCTTTCCACAGATACGCAGTATTTT. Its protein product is CASSPRGLSTDTQYF. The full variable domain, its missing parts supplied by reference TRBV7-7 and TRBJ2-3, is GAGVSQSPRYKVTKRGQDVTLRCDPISSHATLYWYQQALGQGPEFLTYFNYEAQPDKSGLPSDRFSAERPEGSISTLTIQRTEQRDSAMYRCASSPRGLSTDTQYFGPGTRLTVL.

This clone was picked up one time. The CDR3 is CAWSVGGKKLFF. The CDR3 bases are TGTGCCTGGAGCGTAGGAGGGAAAAAACTGTTTTTT. This rearrangement joins TRBV30 to TRBJ1-4; no clear D gene. Germline V gene data show CDR1 as GTSNPN and CDR2 as SVGIG (reference sequence). V dropped 3 bases and J dropped 9 bases, with 11 bases sitting between them. The CDR3 spans 12 residues.